Listed below are T cell receptor beta chains from one sample, sequenced in a study of blood T cell repertoires in COVID-19. TCRdb's copy holds only in-frame clones and misses some; the assay was immunoSEQ multiplex PCR. The sample lists some 360,000 clones, around nine tenths occurring once. Sequenced sample: peripheral blood. These receptors were obtained from a woman aged 60-75 years with COVID-19, enrolled during active disease. CDR3s include the opening cysteine and the closing phenylalanine or tryptophan. The D gene is left open where the match is weak. Expanded clones are given a class, and other clones once, few, many or no size at all.

>once|TRBD2|TRBJ2-1|TRBV6-5
TGTGCCAGCAGTTTGACTAGCGGGGGGGGGAATGAGCAGTTCTTC
CASSLTSGGGNEQFF
>once|-|TRBJ2-2|TRBV12-3/TRBV12-4
TGTGCCAGCAGCCCACAGAACACCGGGGAGCTGTTTTTT
CASSPQNTGELFF
>-|TRBD1|TRBJ2-7|TRBV6-5
TGTGCCAGCAGTCACTGGACAGGGGGCTACGAGCAGTACTTC
CASSHWTGGYEQYF
>-|-|TRBJ2-3|TRBV3-1/TRBV3-2
TGTGCCAGCAGCCACCGTATCACAGATACGCAGTATTTT
CASSHRITDTQYF
>-|-|TRBJ1-6|TRBV25-1
TGTGCCAGCAGTGATGGGGGGTTGGGTAATTCACCCCTCCACTTT
CASSDGGLGNSPLHF
>-|-|TRBJ1-2|TRBV28
TGTGCCAGCAGTTTACGGGTCGGAAGTTCTAACTATGGCTACACCTTC
CASSLRVGSSNYGYTF
>-|TRBD1|TRBJ1-1|TRBV18
TGTGCCAGCTCACGGCGGGACAGGGCCAACACTGAAGCTTTCTTT
CASSRRDRANTEAFF
>once|-|TRBJ1-3|TRBV5-6
TGTGCCAGCAGCGGGGAGGGACCAGGAAACACCATATATTTT
CASSGEGPGNTIYF
>-|-|TRBJ2-3|TRBV27
TGTGCCAGCAGTTTAGGAGTAGCAAAAGATACGCAGTATTTT
CASSLGVAKDTQYF
>-|TRBD1|TRBJ1-2|TRBV19
TGTGCCAGTAGAATGGCAGGGGGCTATGGCTACACCTTC
CASRMAGGYGYTF
>-|-|TRBJ2-2|TRBV19
TGTGCCAGTAGTATAGATCTACTAGCCGGGGAGCTGTTTTTT
CASSIDLLAGELFF
>-|TRBD1|TRBJ2-3|TRBV19
TGTGCCAGTAGAAAGACAGGGGGCATTGATACGCAGTATTTT
CASRKTGGIDTQYF
>-|-|TRBJ1-1|TRBV19
TGTGCCAGTACCCGCGACAGGAACACTGAAGCTTTCTTT
CASTRDRNTEAFF
>-|-|TRBJ2-4|TRBV19
TGTGCCAGTAGCACGGACAGCGTAGCCAAAAACATTCAGTACTTC
CASSTDSVAKNIQYF
>-|-|TRBJ1-1|TRBV5-1
TGCGCCAGCAGCCCGGGGGGCGGGACCCCTGAAGCTTTCTTT
CASSPGGGTPEAFF
>-|-|TRBJ2-2|TRBV19
TGTGCCAGTAACCCCTCGGAATCACGGGGCACCGGGGAGCTGTTTTTT
CASNPSESRGTGELFF
>-|-|TRBJ2-7|TRBV14
TGTGCCAGCAGCCAAGATCCCCAGGGTTGGAACGAGCAGTACTTC
CASSQDPQGWNEQYF
>once|TRBD1|TRBJ2-2|TRBV2
TGTGCCAGCAGTCGGGACAGGACGCCGAACACCGGGGAGCTGTTTTTT
CASSRDRTPNTGELFF
>-|-|TRBJ2-6|TRBV5-4
TGTGCCAGCAGCTCACAGCCTGTGGGGGCCAACGTCCTGACTTTC
CASSSQPVGANVLTF
>few|-|TRBJ1-6|TRBV28
TGTGCCAGCAGACTTTGGAGGATGGGGAATTCACCCCTCCACTTT
CASRLWRMGNSPLHF
>-|-|TRBJ2-7|TRBV6-5
TGTGCCAGCAGCCGGACTCTAACCTACGAGCAGTACTTC
CASSRTLTYEQYF
>-|-|TRBJ1-1|TRBV5-4
TGTGCCAGCAGCTTGCCCCTAGGACAGAAGAACACTGAAGCTTTCTTT
CASSLPLGQKNTEAFF
>-|TRBD1|TRBJ1-1|TRBV7-8
TGTGCCAGCAGGTTCCGGGACAGGGTTCGGGACACTGAAGCTTTCTTT
CASRFRDRVRDTEAFF
>few|-|TRBJ2-5|TRBV7-2
TGTGCCAGCAGCTTAGTGGTGGGGGGACCCGAGACCCAGTACTTC
CASSLVVGGPETQYF
>-|TRBD2|TRBJ2-5|TRBV6-2/TRBV6-3
TGTGCCAGCAGTCTAGCGGGACGGACCTCAGAGACCCAGTACTTC
CASSLAGRTSETQYF
>once|-|TRBJ1-2|TRBV13
TGTGCCAGCAGCTTAGGCGACAGATTTAACTATGGCTACACCTTC
CASSLGDRFNYGYTF